The text below deals with one T cell receptor (beta chain). The entry originates in a study of control samples from healthy donors and cancer patients. Sequenced by immunoSEQ multiplex PCR; TCRdb stores in-frame clones only, minus some. The profile shows roughly 130,000 clones, 88% of them singletons. CDR1 is SGHVS and CDR2 is FQNEAQ in the germline V gene. This CDR3 is built from 15 residues. V trimming: 5 bases; J trimming: 4 bases; junction bases outside the gene matches: 8. The genes are TRBV7-8 and TRBJ1-5; 7 bases align to TRBD1. This TCR derives from a man aged 50 or older in good health. Sequencing input: blood. CDR3 sequence: CASSPGTASNQPQHF. Here the CDR3 DNA reads TGTGCCAGCAGCCCTGGGACAGCCTCAAATCAGCCCCAGCATTTT.